The present TCR beta chain was sequenced within a study of radiation and T cells in renal cell carcinoma. Study background: Nephrectomy followed 15 Gy stereotactic body radiation by 4 weeks.

V lost 4 bases to trimming and J lost 0 bases, with 9 bases between them. Germline lookup yields CDR1 SQVTM and CDR2 ANQGSEA. The CDR3 spans 13 residues. Only in-frame clones appear in the TCRdb table, and some are missing; sequencing was by immunoSEQ multiplex PCR. The sample includes 25,000 to 30,000 clones, 81% of them seen just once. Regarding time point: blood 2 weeks post-SBRT. Specified treatment: 15 Gy SBRT to primary tumor, nephrectomy 4 weeks later. After SBRT, blood was collected at 2 and 4 weeks, plus baseline. This TCR was sampled from a man aged 55 to 70 with renal cell carcinoma. The source was blood, collected from a patient whose treatment included radiotherapy and nephrectomy. The V call is TRBV29-1, the J call TRBJ1-1; D gene ambiguous. The CDR3 sequence is CSVAGRMNTEAFF. CDR3 in DNA: TGCAGCGTTGCGGGCAGGATGAACACTGAAGCTTTCTTT.